This TCR beta chain came from a study of cytomegalovirus exposure and HLA in healthy donors. Study-wide context: Findings of an earlier analysis included about 120 million unique TCR beta sequences from some 190 million T cells. Overall study findings and caveats: Later examination showed HLA-associated TCR beta chains had greater clonal expansion than equally common others. Immune exposure data for these donors was limited to CMV serostatus.

PCR involved 60 Vbeta and 13 Jbeta primers. Profiling relied on immunoSEQ multiplex PCR, and the TCRdb table lists in-frame clones only, not all of them. The sample records some 130,000 clones, approximately 80% being singletons. The CDR3 extends over 12 amino acids. V lost 4 bases, J lost 7 bases, and 10 bases lay in between. Of note for this clone: Its antigen is undetermined.

This clonotype was obtained from a human donor in good health. V usage is TRBV23-1 and J usage is TRBJ1-1; a possible D gene is TRBD1 (6 bases). TRBV23-1 is recorded as an ORF, its role being uncertain. The sequenced material came from PBMCs. The CDR3 loop is CASSPAGDEAFF. CDR3 coding DNA: TGCGCCAGCAGTCCGGCAGGGGATGAAGCTTTCTTT.